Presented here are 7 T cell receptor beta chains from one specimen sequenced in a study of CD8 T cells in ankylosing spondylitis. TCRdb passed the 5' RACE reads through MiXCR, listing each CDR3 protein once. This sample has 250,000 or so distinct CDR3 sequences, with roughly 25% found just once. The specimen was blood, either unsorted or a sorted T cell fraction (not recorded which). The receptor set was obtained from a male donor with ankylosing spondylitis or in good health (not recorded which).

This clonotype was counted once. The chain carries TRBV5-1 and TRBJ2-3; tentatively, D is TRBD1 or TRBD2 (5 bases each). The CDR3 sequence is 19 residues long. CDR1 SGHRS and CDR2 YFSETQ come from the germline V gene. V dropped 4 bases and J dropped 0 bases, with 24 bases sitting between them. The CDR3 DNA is TGCGCCAGCAGCGACGGGACCCCTGGGTGGCAGGCTAGCACAGATACGCAGTATTTT. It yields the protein CASSDGTPGWQASTDTQYF.

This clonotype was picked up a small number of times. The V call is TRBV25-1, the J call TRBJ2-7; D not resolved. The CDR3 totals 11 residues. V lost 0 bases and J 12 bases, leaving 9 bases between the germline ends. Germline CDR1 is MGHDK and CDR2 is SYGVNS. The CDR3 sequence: CASSEYHLRYF. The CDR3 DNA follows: TGTGCCAGCAGTGAATACCACTTGCGGTACTTC.

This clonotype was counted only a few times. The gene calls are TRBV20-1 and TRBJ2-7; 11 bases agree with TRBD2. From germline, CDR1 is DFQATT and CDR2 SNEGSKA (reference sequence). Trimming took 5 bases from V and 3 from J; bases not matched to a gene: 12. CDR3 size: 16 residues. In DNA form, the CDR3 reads TGCAGTGCTCGCGCGGGACTAGCGGTTCCCTTCTACGAGCAGTACTTC. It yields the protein CSARAGLAVPFYEQYF.

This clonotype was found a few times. The CDR3 sequence is CSASAGTGGETQYF. Written as DNA, the CDR3 is TGCAGTGCTAGTGCCGGGACAGGGGGAGAGACCCAGTACTTC. The chain uses TRBV20-1 and TRBJ2-5, with 11 bases matching TRBD1. Per germline, CDR1 DFQATT and CDR2 SNEGSKA (reference sequence). The CDR3 consists of 14 residues. J gave up 4 bases and V 3 bases, and 4 bases lay outside the gene matches.

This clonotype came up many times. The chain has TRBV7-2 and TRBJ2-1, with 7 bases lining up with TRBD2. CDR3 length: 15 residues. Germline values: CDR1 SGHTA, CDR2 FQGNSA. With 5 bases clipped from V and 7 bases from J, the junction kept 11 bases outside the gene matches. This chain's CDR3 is CASSDLERGRNEQFF. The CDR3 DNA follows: TGTGCCAGCAGCGATCTGGAGCGGGGCCGGAATGAGCAGTTCTTC. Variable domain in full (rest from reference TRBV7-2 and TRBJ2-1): GAGVSQSPSNKVTEKGKDVELRCDPISGHTALYWYRQSLGQGLEFLIYFQGNSAPDKSGLPSDRFSAERTGGSVSTLTIQRTQQEDSAVYLCASSDLERGRNEQFFGPGTRLTVL.

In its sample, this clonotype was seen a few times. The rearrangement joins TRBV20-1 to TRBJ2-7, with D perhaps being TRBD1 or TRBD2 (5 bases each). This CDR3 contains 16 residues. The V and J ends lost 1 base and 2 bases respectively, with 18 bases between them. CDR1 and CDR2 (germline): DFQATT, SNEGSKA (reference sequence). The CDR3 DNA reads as TGCAGTGCTAGAGTTAATGTGGGGGTAGCCACCTACGAGCAGTACTTC. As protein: CSARVNVGVATYEQYF.

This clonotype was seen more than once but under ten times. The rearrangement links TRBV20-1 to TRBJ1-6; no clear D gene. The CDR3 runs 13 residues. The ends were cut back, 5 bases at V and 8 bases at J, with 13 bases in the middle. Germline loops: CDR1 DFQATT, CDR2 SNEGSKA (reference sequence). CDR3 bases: TGCAGTGCTGTCCGGGAGGTGGATTCACCCCTCCACTTT. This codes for CSAVREVDSPLHF.